The clone carrying this T cell receptor (beta chain) was found once. Antigen specificity is unknown. The size of this beta chain means little, since it is a stray read in a library made for alpha chains. The data originate from a study of spatial heterogeneity in lung cancer. Findings and caveats of the study: Counts of expanded intratumoral alpha and beta TCRs tracked tumor mutation counts.

Carried by each TCR cDNA molecule was a unique molecular identifier. TCRdb reprocessed the 5' RACE reads with MiXCR, giving one entry per CDR3 protein. In the table there are thousands of distinct CDR3 sequences, approximately 14% of which are singletons. The time point denotes: sample taken at primary tumor resection. The cohort: some 70 early-stage, untreated non-small cell lung cancer patients. Whole RNA came from tumor, nontumor lung or frozen PBMC and was sequenced without being sorted. In germline, CDR1 is DFQATT, CDR2 SNEGSKA (reference sequence). Trimming cost V 3 bases and J 3 bases, with 7 bases left between them. The CDR3 length is 12 residues.

The material sequenced was lung tumor tissue, taken at surgery. The chain couples TRBV20-1 to TRBJ2-3, with a tentative D call TRBD2 (5 bases). The source of this sequence is a male donor with early-stage non-small cell lung cancer. The CDR3 nucleotides are TGCAGTGCTAGCCCGGGAACAGATACGCAGTATTTT. Its translation is CSASPGTDTQYF.